These 10 T cell receptor beta chains originate from one sample sequenced in a study of blood T cell repertoires in COVID-19. Using immunoSEQ multiplex PCR, the repertoire was profiled, and TCRdb retains in-frame clones only, with some absent. The sample includes about 170,000 clones, approximately 84% of them seen just once. Sequencing was carried out using peripheral blood. The receptor source for this set is a woman older than 75 with acute or convalescent COVID-19.

V usage is TRBV10-3 and J usage is TRBJ2-7; tentatively, D is TRBD2 (6 bases). In germline, CDR1 is ENHRY, CDR2 SYGVKD. Trimming stripped 5 bases from V and 7 bases from J, with 12 bases between. The CDR3 runs to 12 residues. The CDR3: CAISPGLPEQYF. In DNA form, the CDR3 reads TGTGCCATCAGTCCGGGACTGCCTGAGCAGTACTTC.

This CDR3 is CASSFAGSSNQPQHF. The CDR3 DNA reads TGTGCCAGCAGCTTCGCAGGGTCAAGCAATCAGCCCCAGCATTTT. The chain is built from TRBV5-6 and TRBJ1-5, with a weak D call TRBD1 (5 bases). CDR1 is SGHDT, CDR2 YYEEEE, per germline. This CDR3 is built from 15 residues. V was trimmed by 2 bases and J by 1 base, leaving 10 bases between them.

The chain employs TRBV6-5 and TRBJ2-7, with a possible D match to TRBD2 (5 bases). Germline V gene lookup returns CDR1 MNHEY and CDR2 SVGAGI. This CDR3 is built from 14 residues. Trimming shortened V by 4 bases and J by 2 bases, and 12 bases separated the two germline ends. The CDR3 region has the DNA TGTGCCAGCAGTTTTGGGAGAGGGACCTACGAGCAGTACTTC. It yields the protein CASSFGRGTYEQYF.

The chain links TRBV19 to TRBJ2-3, with TRBD2 matching over 12 bases. This CDR3 is 15 amino acids long. V trimming: 4 bases; J trimming: 1 base; junction bases outside the gene matches: 0. Per germline, CDR1 LNHDA and CDR2 SQIVND (reference sequence). The CDR3 is CASSTSGRGTDTQYF. The CDR3 DNA reads as TGTGCCAGTAGTACTAGCGGGAGGGGCACAGATACGCAGTATTTT.

The chain couples TRBV18 to TRBJ1-5; D unresolved. The CDR3 is 13 amino acids. Trimming shortened V by 5 bases and J by 3 bases, and 8 bases separated the two germline ends. Germline-derived CDR1 and CDR2 are KGHSH and LQKENI. The CDR3 DNA follows: TGTGCCAGCTCATTAACAGACAATCAGCCCCAGCATTTT. It encodes CASSLTDNQPQHF. Using reference TRBV18 and TRBJ1-5 for the parts outside the CDR3, the full variable domain is NAGVMQNPRHLVRRRGQEARLRCSPMKGHSHVYWYRQLPEEGLKFMVYLQKENIIDESGMPKERFSAEFPKEGPSILRIQQVVRGDSAAYFCASSLTDNQPQHFGDGTRLSIL.

The chain joins TRBV3-1 (or the pseudogene TRBV3-2) to TRBJ1-2; D remains ambiguous. The V end lost 0 bases, the J end lost 4 bases, and 9 bases lay between the germline ends. The germline gives CDR1 LGHDT, CDR2 YNNKEL (reference sequence). The CDR3 is 14 amino acids. This CDR3 is CASSQDSGFYGYTF. CDR3 coding DNA: TGTGCCAGCAGCCAAGATTCAGGATTCTATGGCTACACCTTC.

The chain links TRBV10-2 to TRBJ1-2; possibly TRBD1 for D (6 bases). CDR1 is WSHSY, CDR2 SAAADI, per germline. The CDR3 runs to 13 residues. Between the trimmed V and J ends, which lost 5 bases and 7 bases, there was a span of 14 bases. CDR3: CASSLTGYRGYTF. As DNA, the CDR3 is TGCGCCAGCAGTCTTACAGGGTACCGTGGCTACACCTTC.

The chain couples TRBV5-1 to TRBJ2-5, with D unclear. With 3 bases removed from V and 2 bases from J, the gap between germline ends came to 5 bases. Per the germline V gene, CDR1 is SGHRS and CDR2 is YFSETQ. There are 12 residues in the CDR3. Written as DNA, the CDR3 is TGCGCCAGCAGCTCGAGTCAAGAGACCCAGTACTTC. Translated, it gives CASSSSQETQYF.

The gene calls are TRBV27 and TRBJ1-2; D gene uncertain. This CDR3 is 16 amino acids long. V was clipped by 5 bases and J by 4 bases, with 20 bases between them. CDR1 is MNHEY and CDR2 is SMNVEV in the germline V gene (reference sequence). CDR3 nucleotides: TGTGCCAGCAGTCTCGCCTCCTCGGTACAGTCCTATGGCTACACCTTC. Its protein product is CASSLASSVQSYGYTF.

This chain joins TRBV7-8 and TRBJ2-7; D gene ambiguous. CDR3 length: 14 residues. The ends were cut back, 0 bases at V and 4 bases at J, with 10 bases in the middle. CDR1 and CDR2 from the germline V gene are SGHVS and FQNEAQ. This CDR3 is CASSLASGLYEQYF. CDR3 DNA sequence: TGTGCCAGCAGCTTAGCTTCTGGTCTATACGAGCAGTACTTC.